A single sample is the source of the 14 T cell receptor beta chains below, sequenced in a study of breast tumors, draining lymph nodes, adjacent tissues. TCRdb ran MiXCR on the multiplex PCR reads and lists one entry per CDR3 protein. Of roughly 32,000 distinct CDR3 sequences detected, 36% appear once; the ten largest clones hold roughly 11%. The sequencing sample was made of breast tumor tissue. Receptor source: a female donor with breast cancer. Some clones in this sample may be carry-over from other donors' samples.

This clonotype was found many times. V usage is TRBV4-2 and J usage is TRBJ2-7, with a weak D call TRBD1 (6 bases). Germline V lookup: CDR1 LGHNA, CDR2 YNFKEQ. The germline V and J ends were trimmed by 0 bases and 6 bases, with 6 bases remaining between them. CDR3 length: 12 residues. CDR3 bases: TGTGCCAGCAGCCAAGAAGGGGGCGAGCAGTACTTC. Protein product: CASSQEGGEQYF.

This clonotype was observed at least ten times. This chain connects TRBV12-3 or TRBV12-4 to TRBJ1-3, with 7 bases lining up with TRBD1. The CDR3 runs to 14 residues. With 5 bases clipped from V and 2 bases from J, the junction kept 3 bases outside the gene matches. The CDR3 DNA reads TGTGCCAGCAGTGTAACAGGGGCTGGAAACACCATATATTTT. This codes for CASSVTGAGNTIYF.

Concerning this clonotype: Since no conserved phenylalanine or tryptophan closes the CDR3, a read error is the likely cause. Here the CDR3 reads CASSSGKETQYL. CDR3 bases: TGTGCCAGCAGTAGCGGGAAAGAGACCCAGTACCTC. This chain joins TRBV28 and TRBJ2-5; 7 positions match TRBD2. CDR1 and CDR2 from the germline V gene are MDHEN and SYDVKM. This CDR3 is 12 amino acids long. After removal of 5 bases from V and 3 bases from J, the junction contained 0 bases not matched to a gene.

As concerns this clonotype: Being one base from a much bigger clone, this may be a read error. The conserved final phenylalanine or tryptophan is absent from the CDR3, which likely points to a read error. J is TRBJ2-2 and V is TRBV12-3 or TRBV12-4; D gene ambiguous. Trimming left V 8 bases short and J 4 bases short, with 14 bases between. This CDR3 comprises 14 residues. Here the CDR3 reads CASARASGTGELFS. CDR3 bases: TGTGCCAGCGCCCGGGCATCGGGCACCGGGGAGCTGTTTTCT.

This clonotype was seen at least ten times. The J gene is TRBJ2-7, the V gene TRBV11-3; perhaps D is TRBD1 or TRBD2 (5 bases each). V was cut by 4 bases and J by 3 bases, with 13 bases left in between. Germline assignment: CDR1 SGHNT and CDR2 YENEEA. The CDR3 has 14 residues. The CDR3 DNA reads TGTGCCAGCAGCTCCCGGGACCTAAACTACGAGCAGTACTTC. Residues: CASSSRDLNYEQYF.

This clonotype was picked up a small number of times. A far more abundant clone sits one base away, making this likely a read error. The chain couples TRBV6-1 to TRBJ2-5; a weak D match, TRBD2 (5 bases). The CDR3 is 13 residues long. The V end was cut by 6 bases, the J end by 5 bases, with 13 bases between. Germline CDR1 MNHNS, CDR2 SASEGT. CDR3 loop: CASRYGVGETQYF. Written as DNA, the CDR3 is TGTGCCAGCAGGTACGGGGTAGGGGAGACCCAGTACTTC.

This clonotype was seen repeatedly, ten times or more. This chain links TRBV10-3 with TRBJ2-3, with unresolved D. V was trimmed by 4 bases and J by 0 bases, leaving 8 bases between them. This CDR3 comprises 14 residues. The germline V gene has CDR1 ENHRY and CDR2 SYGVKD. The CDR3 sequence is CAISAGRSTDTQYF. The DNA of the CDR3 is TGTGCCATCAGTGCAGGCAGGAGCACAGATACGCAGTATTTT.

This clonotype was found many times. This chain uses TRBV5-8 with TRBJ2-3; no reliable D call. V lost 5 bases to trimming and J lost 1 base, with 11 bases between them. CDR3 length: 14 residues. Per germline, CDR1 SGHTS and CDR2 YDEGEE. Written as DNA, the CDR3 is TGTGCCAGCAGTTCCCCCGAGGGCACAGATACGCAGTATTTT. Its protein product is CASSSPEGTDTQYF.

This rearrangement joins TRBV2 to TRBJ2-7; no reliable D call. V gave up 4 bases and J gave up 4 bases, with 5 bases separating them. The CDR3 runs to 11 residues. The V gene's germline CDR1 is SNHLY and CDR2 FYNNEI. This CDR3 reads CASSGVYEQYF. The CDR3, as DNA: TGTGCCAGCAGTGGGGTGTACGAGCAGTACTTC.

This clonotype has at least ten counts. This rearrangement joins TRBV15 to TRBJ1-6, with no clear D. Germline CDR1 reads LNHNV; CDR2 reads YYDKDF (reference sequence). V gave up 4 bases and J gave up 4 bases, with 8 bases separating them. The CDR3 sequence is 14 residues long. DNA for the CDR3: TGTGCCACCAGCAAGACCGTTTATAATTCACCCCTCCACTTT. As protein: CATSKTVYNSPLHF.

This clonotype was observed at least ten times. The chain combines TRBV5-1 with TRBJ2-7; the D call may be TRBD1 or TRBD2 (7 bases each). Germline lookup yields CDR1 SGHRS and CDR2 YFSETQ. The length of the CDR3 is 16 residues. V was shortened by 3 bases and J by 4 bases, with 20 bases between the two germline ends. Here the CDR3 DNA reads TGCGCCAGCAGCTCGGACAGGAGGGGGGGAGTTTACGAGCAGTACTTC. It yields the protein CASSSDRRGGVYEQYF.

This clonotype was seen at least ten times. The chain joins TRBV5-1 to TRBJ2-3; D possibly corresponds to TRBD1 (5 bases). Germline V gives CDR1 SGHRS, CDR2 YFSETQ. The CDR3 loop spans 15 amino acids. The V end was cut by 1 base, the J end by 0 bases, with 9 bases between. CDR3 loop: CASSLSGPSTDTQYF. CDR3 nucleotides: TGCGCCAGCAGCTTGTCAGGGCCCAGCACAGATACGCAGTATTTT.

Concerning this clonotype: The conserved closing phenylalanine or tryptophan is absent in this CDR3, likely reflecting a read error. This chain connects TRBV9 to TRBJ2-7, with D perhaps matching TRBD1 or TRBD2 (5 bases each). Trimming took 3 bases from V and 5 from J, leaving 12 bases between them. This CDR3 comprises 13 residues. Germline V gives CDR1 SGDLS, CDR2 YYNGEE. The CDR3 sequence: CASSGTGRNEQYS. The DNA of the CDR3 is TGTGCCAGCAGCGGAACGGGGCGTAACGAGCAGTACTCC.

On this clonotype: A much larger clonotype is one base distant, so this may be a read error. The chain is built from TRBV18 and TRBJ1-6; D possibly corresponds to TRBD1 (5 bases). The CDR3 runs to 13 residues. Germline lookup yields CDR1 KGHSH and CDR2 LQKENI. The CDR3 region is CAGSRNRNSPLHF. The CDR3 DNA reads as TGTGCCGGCTCACGGAACAGGAATTCACCCCTCCACTTT.